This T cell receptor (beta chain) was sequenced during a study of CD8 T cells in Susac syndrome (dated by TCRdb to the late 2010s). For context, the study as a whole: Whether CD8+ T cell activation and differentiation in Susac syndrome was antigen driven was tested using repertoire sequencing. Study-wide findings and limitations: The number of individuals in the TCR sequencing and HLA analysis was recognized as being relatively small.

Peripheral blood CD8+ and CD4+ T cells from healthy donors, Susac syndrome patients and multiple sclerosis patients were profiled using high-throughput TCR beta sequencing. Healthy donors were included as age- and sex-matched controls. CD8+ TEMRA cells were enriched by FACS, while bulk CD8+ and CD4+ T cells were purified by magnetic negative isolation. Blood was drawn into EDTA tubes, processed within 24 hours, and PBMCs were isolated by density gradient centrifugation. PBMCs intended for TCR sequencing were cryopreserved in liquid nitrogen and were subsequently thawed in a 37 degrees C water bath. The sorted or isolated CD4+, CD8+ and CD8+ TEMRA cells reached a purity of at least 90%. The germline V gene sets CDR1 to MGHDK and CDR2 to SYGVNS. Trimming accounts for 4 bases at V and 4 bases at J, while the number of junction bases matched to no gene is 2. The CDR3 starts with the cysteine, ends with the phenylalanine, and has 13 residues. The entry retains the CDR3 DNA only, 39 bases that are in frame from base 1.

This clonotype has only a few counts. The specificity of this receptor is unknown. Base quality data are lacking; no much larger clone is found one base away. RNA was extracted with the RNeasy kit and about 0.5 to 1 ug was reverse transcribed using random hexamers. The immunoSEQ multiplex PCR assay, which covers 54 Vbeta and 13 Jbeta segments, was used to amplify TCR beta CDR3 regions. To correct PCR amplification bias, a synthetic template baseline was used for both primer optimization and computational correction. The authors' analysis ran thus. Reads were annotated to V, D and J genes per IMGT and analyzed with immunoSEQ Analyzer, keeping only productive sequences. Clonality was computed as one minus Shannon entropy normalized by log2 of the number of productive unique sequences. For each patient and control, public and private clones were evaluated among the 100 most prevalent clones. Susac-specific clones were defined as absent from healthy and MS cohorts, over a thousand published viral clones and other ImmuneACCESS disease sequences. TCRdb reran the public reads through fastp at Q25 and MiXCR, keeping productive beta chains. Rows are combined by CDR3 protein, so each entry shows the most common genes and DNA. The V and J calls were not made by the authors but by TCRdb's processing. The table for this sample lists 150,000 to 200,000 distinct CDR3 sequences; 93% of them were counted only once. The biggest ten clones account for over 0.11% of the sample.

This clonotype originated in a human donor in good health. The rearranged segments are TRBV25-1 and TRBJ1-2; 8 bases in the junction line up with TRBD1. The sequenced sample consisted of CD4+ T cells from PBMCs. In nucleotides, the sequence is TGTGCCAGCAGTGTTGGGACAGGCTATGGCTACACCTTC. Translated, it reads CASSVGTGYGYTF.